This T cell receptor (beta chain) was retrieved from a study of OX40 agonist ivuxolimab in advanced cancers. To note about this clone: Its antigen is unidentified.

Study outcomes and limitations: Several nonresponders also turned out to have low normalized T-cell clonal expansion. CD8+ T cells averaged more expanded clones than CD4+.

Method: immunoSEQ multiplex PCR; TCRdb's copy keeps in-frame clones and lacks some. This table has about 51,000 clones, about nine tenths appearing once. Trimming cost V 7 bases and J 5 bases; bases outside gene matches: 3. The CDR3 length is 12 residues. The germline gives CDR1 MNHNS, CDR2 SASEGT. Exclusion applied to patients with autoimmune disease history or systemic immunosuppression. The sample was CD4+ or CD8+ T cells sorted from blood, taken in a trial of the OX40 agonist ivuxolimab. The chain is built from TRBV6-1 and TRBJ1-2; 8 bases map to TRBD1. The origin of this receptor is an adult with an advanced solid tumor such as melanoma, head and neck, liver or kidney cancer. CDR3 bases: TGTGCCAGCACGGACAGGGAATATGGCTACACCTTC. Its protein is CASTDREYGYTF.